This is a list of T cell receptor beta chains from one sample in a study of Ad26.COV2.S vaccination and SARS-CoV-2 variants. Assay used: immunoSEQ multiplex PCR; TCRdb lists only in-frame clones, some missing. The table includes roughly 380,000 clones, roughly 81% detected once. The sequencing used peripheral blood, collected in a trial of Ad26.COV2.S vaccine versus placebo. The receptor source for this set is a person aged 18 to 65 who received the Ad26.COV2.S COVID-19 vaccine or a placebo. CDR3s include the opening cysteine and the closing phenylalanine or tryptophan. Each record gives: D gene, clone size, V gene, J gene, CDR3 DNA, CDR3 protein. The D gene is left open where the match is weak. Size values are once, few and many counts, or a class for expanded clones, and some rows have none.

>TRBD2|few|TRBV15|TRBJ2-1
TGTGCCACCAGCAGAGATTTTAGCGGGAGGACCTCCTACAATGAGCAGTTCTTC
CATSRDFSGRTSYNEQFF
>TRBD2|.|TRBV4-3|TRBJ2-3
TGCGCCAGCAGCCCGAGGGTAGCGGGAGTAGATACGCAGTATTTT
CASSPRVAGVDTQYF
>TRBD2|.|TRBV6-1|TRBJ2-5
TGTGCCAGCAGTGCCGGGACTAGCGGGGTCGCGGAGACCCAGTACTTC
CASSAGTSGVAETQYF
>.|.|TRBV7-2|TRBJ1-1
TGTGCCAGCAGCCCCGGACCGAACACTGAAGCTTTCTTT
CASSPGPNTEAFF
>.|.|TRBV3-1/TRBV3-2|TRBJ1-3
TGTGCCAGCAGCCAAGATCCAGGGAGTGGAAACACCATATATTTT
CASSQDPGSGNTIYF
>.|.|TRBV6-5|TRBJ2-5
TGTGCCAGCAGTTTCCAGGGGTACCAAGAGACCCAGTACTTC
CASSFQGYQETQYF
>TRBD1|many|TRBV5-1|TRBJ2-1
TGCGCCAGCAGCTCCGGGACAGCGGACTACAATGAGCAGTTCTTC
CASSSGTADYNEQFF
>.|.|TRBV3-1/TRBV3-2|TRBJ2-3
TGTGCCAGCAGCCAAGGAAGGACAGCTAGCACAGATACGCAGTATTTT
CASSQGRTASTDTQYF
>.|few|TRBV18|TRBJ2-3
TGTGCCAGCTCACCGGTACCAGCGAACACAGATACGCAGTATTTT
CASSPVPANTDTQYF
>TRBD1|.|TRBV9|TRBJ1-6
TGTGCCAGCACCCCGAGAGGGGACAGGAATAATTCACCCCTCCACTTT
CASTPRGDRNNSPLHF
>.|.|TRBV2|TRBJ2-7
TGTGCCAGCAGCCCTAGGGGCTTGCCCTACGAGCAGTACTTC
CASSPRGLPYEQYF
>TRBD1|.|TRBV6-6|TRBJ1-2
TGTGCCAGCAGTTCACAGGGGCCCACTAACTATGGCTACACCTTC
CASSSQGPTNYGYTF
>TRBD1|.|TRBV28|TRBJ1-5
TGTGCCAGCAGTTCCATGGGACAGGGAGTCAATCAGCCCCAGCATTTT
CASSSMGQGVNQPQHF
>TRBD1|.|TRBV5-1|TRBJ1-3
TGCGCCAGCAGCTCCGGACAGGGGAAAGGAAACACCATATATTTT
CASSSGQGKGNTIYF
>TRBD1|few|TRBV5-1|TRBJ2-7
TGCGCCAGCAGCCCCGAGGGGACAGCTTACGAGCAGTACTTC
CASSPEGTAYEQYF
>.|.|TRBV18|TRBJ1-1
TGTGCCAGCTCACGTGAAGGGGGGCAAAACACTGAAGCTTTCTTT
CASSREGGQNTEAFF
>TRBD1|once|TRBV7-2|TRBJ1-1
TGTGCCAGCAGCTCCATGACAGGGTCTCACACTGAAGCTTTCTTT
CASSSMTGSHTEAFF
>TRBD2|few|TRBV30|TRBJ2-7
TGTGCCTGGAGTGTACGTAGCGGGGGTACCTACGAGCAGTACTTC
CAWSVRSGGTYEQYF
>TRBD1|.|TRBV11-2|TRBJ1-2
TGTGCCAGCAGCATACCGGGACAGGGGGCCGGCTACACCTTC
CASSIPGQGAGYTF
>TRBD1|.|TRBV19|TRBJ2-6
TGTGCCAGTAGTAGGTTCGGGACAGGGGGCTCCGGGGCCAACGTCCTGACTTTC
CASSRFGTGGSGANVLTF
>.|few|TRBV5-1|TRBJ1-4
TGCGCCAGCAGCGCTTTCGGGACATCTAATGAAAAACTGTTTTTT
CASSAFGTSNEKLFF
>.|few|TRBV27|TRBJ1-1
TGTGCCAGCAGTTTACGCGGGTCCGAAGCTTTCTTT
CASSLRGSEAFF
>.|.|TRBV6-5|TRBJ2-3
TGTGCCAGCAGTTATTTTTATCCGGGCAGCACAGATACGCAGTATTTT
CASSYFYPGSTDTQYF
>TRBD1|.|TRBV27|TRBJ2-7
TGTGCCAGCAGGCCCCTGGCTCCGGGACCGACAGGGGGGCAGTACTTC
CASRPLAPGPTGGQYF
>.|few|TRBV7-9|TRBJ1-1
TGTGCCAGCCTCTGGACCATGAACACTGAAGCTTTCTTT
CASLWTMNTEAFF
>TRBD2|once|TRBV7-2|TRBJ2-5
TGTGCCAGCAGCTTAGGTTCGACTAGCTTTCAGACCCAGTACTTC
CASSLGSTSFQTQYF
>.|.|TRBV12-3/TRBV12-4|TRBJ2-1
TGTGCCAGCAGACTAGGACGCTACAATGAGCAGTTCTTC
CASRLGRYNEQFF
>TRBD2|.|TRBV24-1|TRBJ2-1
TGTGCCACGGCGTTAGCGGGGTCCTACAATGAGCAGTTCTTC
CATALAGSYNEQFF
>TRBD2|.|TRBV4-1|TRBJ2-2
TGCGCCAGCAGCCAAGATGAGACTAGCGGGAGGGCCGGGGAGCTGTTTTTT
CASSQDETSGRAGELFF
>TRBD1|.|TRBV15|TRBJ1-5
TGTGCCACCAGCAGAGGAACAGGGGGAGGAAATCAGCCCCAGCATTTT
CATSRGTGGGNQPQHF
>.|.|TRBV3-1/TRBV3-2|TRBJ2-1
TGTGCCAGCAGCCAAGATGGGAGTTTTGAGCAGTTCTTC
CASSQDGSFEQFF
>TRBD2|.|TRBV11-2|TRBJ2-3
TGTGCCAGCAGCTTAGGGCTAGCGGTCACAGATACGCAGTATTTT
CASSLGLAVTDTQYF
>.|few|TRBV24-1|TRBJ2-2
TGTGCCACCAGTGATCTTGGAAGGGAGCTGTTTTTT
CATSDLGRELFF
>TRBD1|.|TRBV10-1|TRBJ1-1
TGCGCCAGCAGGGAGGACAGGGCGACTGAAGCTTTCTTT
CASREDRATEAFF
>.|.|TRBV5-1|TRBJ2-5
TGCGCCAGCAGCTTTTTAGGGACGAAACAAGAGACCCAGTACTTC
CASSFLGTKQETQYF
>.|.|TRBV5-1|TRBJ1-6
TGCGCCAGCAGCCTTGGGGGGACTAATTCACCCCTCCACTTT
CASSLGGTNSPLHF
>.|once|TRBV3-1/TRBV3-2|TRBJ2-3
TGTGCCAGCAGCCAGACCCGGGAAAACGTAACAGATACGCAGTATTTT
CASSQTRENVTDTQYF
>TRBD2|.|TRBV5-1|TRBJ2-2
TGCGCCAGCAGAGGACTAGCGGGAGGAACCGGGGAGCTGTTTTTT
CASRGLAGGTGELFF
>.|.|TRBV30|TRBJ1-2
TGTGCCAGAAGACAGGACAACTATGGCTACACCTTC
CARRQDNYGYTF
>.|.|TRBV19|TRBJ1-6
TGTGCCAGTAAAGTTAAGGATTCACCCCTCCACTTT
CASKVKDSPLHF
>.|.|TRBV5-4|TRBJ2-1
TGTGCCAGCAGCTTGGTAGCCGGATACTCCTACAATGAGCAGTTCTTC
CASSLVAGYSYNEQFF
>.|.|TRBV29-1|TRBJ2-3
TGCAGCGTGGACGGGGATACCTCCACAGATACGCAGTATTTT
CSVDGDTSTDTQYF
>.|.|TRBV2|TRBJ2-7
TGTGCCAGCAGAGTTAAAGGCTACGAGCAGTACTTC
CASRVKGYEQYF
>.|few|TRBV10-3|TRBJ2-2
TGTGCCATCAGTGGACATTTCACCGGGGAGCTGTTTTTT
CAISGHFTGELFF
>TRBD2|.|TRBV5-4|TRBJ2-5
TGTGCCAGCAGCTTGGCAGCGGGAGGTACAGAGACCCAGTACTTC
CASSLAAGGTETQYF
>.|.|TRBV9|TRBJ1-2
TGTGCCAGCAGTCCCCAGGGCGTAGCTAACTATGGCTACACCTTC
CASSPQGVANYGYTF
>TRBD2|.|TRBV5-1|TRBJ2-1
TGCGCCAGCAGCTTAGGGCTAGCGGGACTCAATGAGCAGTTCTTC
CASSLGLAGLNEQFF